This T cell receptor beta chain was sequenced for a study of T cell responses to AZD1222 COVID-19 vaccine (dated by TCRdb to the early 2020s). Notes on the research overall: TCR sequencing covered fewer than 250 trial participants: 200 to 220 given two doses of AZD1222 and around 26 given two doses of MenACWY control vaccine. Trial participants were enrolled by age into subgroups of 18-55, 56-69 and 70-plus years, and around 140, 26 and 57 TCR-sequenced participants, respectively, were included in these subgroups. Broader findings and caveats from the paper: The whole spike protein was spanned by vaccine-associated CD4 TCRs, and dominant responses were seen in regions 160-218 and 743-854. Reportedly, almost half of the unique spike-specific TCRs recognized epitopes lying outside the regions that are mutated in the B.1.351 and B.1.1.7 variants. A significant rise in spike-specific TCR breadth and depth was observed after two AZD1222 doses relative to day 0 and relative to MenACWY recipients. No day 14 peak-response samples were available, so repertoires were characterized only after the peak T cell response. Most participants were white British and females outnumbered males, and the authors suggested that clonal diversity may have been underestimated. Conclusions about previously exposed vaccinees are limited because only six or seven AZD1222 recipients were SARS-CoV-2 seropositive at baseline. In the small 56-69-year group, the increase in depth fell short of significance, most likely because of low power.

Turning to this clone: Its recognized antigen is unknown. Base qualities are not recorded, but no much larger clone differs from it by a single base.

The CDR3 regions of human TCRbeta chains were analyzed by immunosequencing. Turning to the authors' computational methods: Repertoire TCRs were matched against a reference library of SARS-CoV-2-specific TCRs generated with the MIRA antigen-specificity platform. Breadth meant the fraction of unique TCRs that were SARS-CoV-2-associated, whereas depth meant the fraction of total T cells that were SARS-CoV-2-associated. Using the MIRA data, each spike-specific TCR was mapped to the spike region that the TCR reacts to and placed in a CD4 or CD8 class. Log10-transformed breadth and depth values were compared by one-way ANOVA with Sidak's multiple comparisons tests. The immuneACCESS repertoire file appears here via TCRdb, limited to in-frame rearrangements. These files lack a portion of the clones; in checked studies, under half of the deficit traces to unresolved V genes, and the cause of the others is not known. The D gene and trimming were derived from the DNA, and the V and J assignments and clone size from that table. Counted in this sample were approximately 100,000 clones; roughly 89% of them appeared once. Approximately 5.2% of the sample rests with the top ten.

The time point label on this specimen signifies: about 28 days (+/-7) after the second vaccine dose. AZD1222 recipients whose second dose came at about 4 weeks and those whose second dose came at about 12 weeks were combined into one group, since spike-specific TCR depth and breadth did not differ between the two schedules. The vaccinee samples were drawn from two UK trials, COV001 and COV002, one of which was a single-blind randomized controlled phase 2/3 trial testing AZD1222 (ChAdOx1 nCoV-19) in healthy adults. For TCRbeta chain sequencing, PBMC samples from trial participants were taken at day 0 and at day 28 after the second dose. There are 15 amino acids in the CDR3, from cysteine to phenylalanine inclusive. Only CDR3 DNA is held: 45 bases, read in frame from base 1. Sequences SGHVS (CDR1) and FNYEAQ (CDR2) are obtained from the germline V gene. Trimming removed 5 bases from V and 7 bases from J, leaving 15 bases between the germline ends.

Recombination linked TRBV7-6 to TRBJ1-6; perhaps TRBD1 is the D gene, with 5 bases matching. The TCR comes from an adult who received the AZD1222 COVID-19 vaccine. The sample here was peripheral blood, taken 28 days after the second AZD1222 dose. The bases read TGTGCCAGCAGCCCAGACAGTATCCCAAATTCACCCCTCCACTTT. Its product reads: CASSPDSIPNSPLHF.